One sample yielded the 8 T cell receptor beta chains listed below, sequenced in a study of blood T cell repertoires in COVID-19. Only in-frame clones appear in the TCRdb table, and some are missing; sequencing was by immunoSEQ multiplex PCR. Counted here are roughly 80,000 clones, 80% to 90% occurring once; the ten biggest clones make up 15% to 20%. The specimen sequenced was peripheral blood. These receptors were obtained from an older woman with acute or convalescent COVID-19.

V is TRBV19 and J is TRBJ2-2, with a possible D match to TRBD1 (5 bases). V lost 2 bases and J 0 bases, leaving 7 bases between the germline ends. Germline V CDR1 and CDR2: LNHDA, SQIVND (reference sequence). This CDR3 spans 15 amino acids. For the CDR3, the DNA is TGTGCCAGTAGTATAAGGGGCTCGAACACCGGGGAGCTGTTTTTT. It translates to CASSIRGSNTGELFF.

The genes are TRBV19 and TRBJ1-5, with TRBD1 identical over 7 bases. The CDR3 covers 17 residues. Germline V lookup: CDR1 LNHDA, CDR2 SQIVND (reference sequence). J lost 2 bases, V lost 7 bases, and 14 bases had no gene match. The CDR3 coding sequence is TGTGCCAGTAATACCCCACTTGACAGGGTGGGCAATCAGCCCCAGCATTTT. Protein sequence: CASNTPLDRVGNQPQHF.

The genes are TRBV5-5 and TRBJ2-5, with no clear D. The CDR3 spans 13 residues. Germline V gene lookup returns CDR1 SGHKS and CDR2 YYEKEE (reference sequence). Trimming pared 2 bases from V and 6 bases from J, leaving 11 bases between. The CDR3 protein is CASSFQRTQTQYF. In DNA, the CDR3 is TGTGCCAGCAGCTTCCAGCGAACGCAGACCCAGTACTTC.

There are a few counts of this clone. J is TRBJ2-2 and V is TRBV29-1, with D possibly being TRBD1 (7 bases). The CDR3 loop spans 15 amino acids. CDR1 SQVTM and CDR2 ANQGSEA come from the germline V gene. V lost 4 bases and J 4 bases, leaving 16 bases between the germline ends. For the CDR3, the DNA is TGCAGCGTTGGAGGGGGGACAGCGCCCACCGGGGAGCTGTTTTTT. It codes for CSVGGGTAPTGELFF.

V is TRBV3-1 (or the pseudogene TRBV3-2) and J is TRBJ2-7; tentatively, D is TRBD1 (7 bases). CDR3 length equals 14 residues. Germline CDR1 reads LGHDT; CDR2 reads YNNKEL (reference sequence). V was trimmed by 5 bases and J by 3 bases, leaving 14 bases between them. CDR3 loop: CASSGQAGIYEQYF. CDR3 nucleotides: TGTGCCAGCAGCGGACAGGCGGGGATCTACGAGCAGTACTTC.

The chain is built from TRBV3-1 (or the pseudogene TRBV3-2) and TRBJ1-1; no definite D call. The CDR3 is 14 amino acids. Trimming pared 5 bases from V and 0 bases from J, leaving 10 bases between. Germline V CDR1 and CDR2: LGHDT, YNNKEL (reference sequence). The CDR3 DNA reads TGTGCCAGCAGCAAAGGTCTGTTGAACACTGAAGCTTTCTTT. Protein: CASSKGLLNTEAFF.

The chain recombines TRBV19 with TRBJ2-4; D is unresolved. Trimming removed 4 bases from V and 8 bases from J, with 12 bases in between. The germline V gene encodes CDR1 LNHDA and CDR2 SQIVND (reference sequence). The CDR3 runs to 13 residues. In DNA, the CDR3 is TGTGCCAGTAGTACCGACGCGGTGGACATTCAGTACTTC. It encodes CASSTDAVDIQYF.

J is TRBJ2-5 and V is TRBV2, with TRBD2 matching over 10 bases. Germline CDR1 is SNHLY and CDR2 is FYNNEI. The CDR3 totals 16 residues. Trimming cost V 0 bases and J 4 bases; bases outside gene matches: 5. The CDR3 region is CASSEASGGQRETQYF. Here the CDR3 DNA reads TGTGCCAGCAGTGAAGCTAGCGGGGGGCAACGAGAGACCCAGTACTTC.